This T cell receptor (beta chain) was retrieved from a study of blood T cell repertoires in COVID-19. The wider study: Sites across the United States, Italy and Spain contributed samples from acute and convalescent COVID-19. PBMCs, B-cell-depleted T cells, or T cells were the source of the cDNA or gDNA that made up the material.

Assay used: immunoSEQ multiplex PCR; TCRdb lists only in-frame clones, some missing. Of roughly 70,000 clones listed, about 87% are singletons. The CDR3 extends over 16 amino acids. Germline assignment: CDR1 MGHRA and CDR2 YSYEKL. Trimming removed 4 bases at V and 8 bases at J, with 23 bases between. The specimen was peripheral blood. This TCR was recovered from a man aged 50 to 60 with active COVID-19. The chain joins TRBV4-1 to TRBJ1-2, with no clear D. CDR3 loop: CASSPLWQALIEGYTF. The CDR3 bases are TGCGCCAGCAGCCCCTTGTGGCAGGCTCTAATTGAGGGCTACACCTTC.